This T cell receptor (beta chain) was retrieved from a study of blood T cell repertoires in COVID-19. The germline V and J ends were trimmed by 5 bases and 6 bases, with 11 bases remaining between them. The CDR3 contains 12 residues. Per germline, CDR1 MNHNY and CDR2 SVGAGI (reference sequence). This clone was counted between two and nine times. Clones were sequenced by immunoSEQ multiplex PCR, and TCRdb holds only the in-frame ones, with some missing. The table has approximately 97,000 clones, 75% to 90% seen once; the top ten hold roughly a sixth. The chain employs TRBV6-6 and TRBJ2-7; D not certain. The specimen sequenced was peripheral blood. This clonotype was sampled from a woman at least 80 years old with acute or convalescent COVID-19. DNA for the CDR3: TGTGCCAGCAGTAGTACAGTTGGCGAGCAGTACTTC. Its protein product is CASSSTVGEQYF.